This T cell receptor (beta chain) is drawn from a study of beta chain features in type 1 diabetes (dated by TCRdb to 2017 to 2018). Concerning the study at large: Patients and healthy donors did not differ in mean age, gender distribution, total cell number or subset yield. A total of over 95,000,000 sorted cells were examined across all samples, and RNA yield correlated strongly with the number of cells per subset. In the study, TCRB repertoires of sorted circulating CD4+ T cell subsets from recently diagnosed type 1 diabetes patients were compared with those of matched healthy donors. Regulatory and stem cell-like memory subsets were isolated from only 8 patients and 8 healthy donors, whereas naive and central memory subsets came from all 28 donors.

Notes on this clone: The clone's antigen remains unknown. One base away there is no much larger clone; base qualities are not given.

The entire amount of isolated RNA was reverse transcribed using the High Capacity cDNA Reverse Transcription Kit, so the sequenced TCRB transcripts were expressed ones. Naive, central memory and regulatory T cell samples underwent deep immunoSEQ sequencing, averaging about 3.5 million total reads per sample. After sorted cells were lysed in RLT buffer, RNA was extracted with DNase-treated RNeasy Micro or Mini kits, with the choice depending on cell number. Each cell subset was processed on its own to prevent cross-contamination, while patient and healthy donor samples were processed together. The immunoSEQ multiplex PCR was used to amplify TCRB sequences from cDNA, yielding 87-bp fragments that span the CDR3 region. The amplicons were sequenced using the Illumina HiSeq platform. The authors processed their data as follows. PCR bias was computationally corrected using synthetic template baselines, reads within Hamming distance 2 were collapsed, and singletons that could not be merged were discarded. Reads were aligned to IMGT to assign V, D and J genes, CDR3 length, and insertions or deletions at six rearrangement sites. Within each subset, clonotype counts were normalized to sorted cell number, after which true diversity and Gini coefficients were computed with the tcR R package. The overlap coefficient, calculated on TCRB nucleotide sequences, was used to measure repertoire sharing. This is the immuneACCESS table as TCRdb keeps it, with only in-frame sequences that have V and J called. A part of the clones is gone; compared with another copy, unresolved V genes explain less than half, and the rest is unexplained. That table gives V, J and clone size, and the DNA gave D and trimming. Within this sample are about 150,000 clones, with nearly 50% of them counted one time only. In total, the top ten clones hold under 0.45% of the sample.

What the work shows at the level of the full study, not this receptor alone: The naive, central memory and regulatory TCRB repertoires appeared to resemble one another more closely among patients than among healthy donors. Because small numbers of individuals were included in the HLA sub-analyses, any influence of HLA type on TCRB rearrangement was left unresolved. Sequencing cDNA rather than genomic DNA could over-represent highly expressing activated cells, although activation and CD3 levels did not differ between groups. At VDJ recombination sites, type 1 diabetes patients had fewer insertions and more deleted nucleotides, which implies abnormalities in thymic rearrangement. PCR may preferentially amplify shorter templates, but because patient and control samples were amplified and corrected together, any resulting skew would affect both groups equally. In all four CD4+ subsets, TCRB CDR3 length was moderately but significantly shorter in type 1 diabetes patients.

A single peripheral blood draw of around 0.11 L on average was collected from each donor into heparinised tubes. Using a panel that included CD45RO, CCR7, CD25, CD127, CD95 and CD27, naive, central memory, regulatory and stem cell-like memory CD4+ T cells were sorted on a BD FACSAria II. A purity above 95% was achieved for all sorted populations. Right away, PBMCs were isolated by Lymphoprep density gradient centrifugation and were stained directly, with no culture step. So that batch effects would be minimized, each experiment stained and sorted samples in pairs, pairing one healthy donor with one patient. Sequences SGHTA (CDR1) and FQGTGA (CDR2) are obtained from the germline V gene. Ends trimmed: V by 5 bases, J by 6 bases; bases unmatched to a gene: 10. The CDR3 has 16 amino acids, counting the end cysteine and phenylalanine. Of the read, only the CDR3 DNA is kept; its 48 bases are in frame from base 1.

Sequencing was done on a sample of Tregs from blood. Read against the paper, the sample's cell subset or site label means: regulatory CD4+ T cells. This sequence uses TRBV7-3 and TRBJ2-1, and 10 junction bases match TRBD2. The source is a man aged 18 to 30 in good health. The CDR3 sequence is CASSLLAGVLGNEQFF. The nucleotides read TGTGCCAGCAGCCTTCTAGCGGGAGTTTTGGGCAATGAGCAGTTCTTC.